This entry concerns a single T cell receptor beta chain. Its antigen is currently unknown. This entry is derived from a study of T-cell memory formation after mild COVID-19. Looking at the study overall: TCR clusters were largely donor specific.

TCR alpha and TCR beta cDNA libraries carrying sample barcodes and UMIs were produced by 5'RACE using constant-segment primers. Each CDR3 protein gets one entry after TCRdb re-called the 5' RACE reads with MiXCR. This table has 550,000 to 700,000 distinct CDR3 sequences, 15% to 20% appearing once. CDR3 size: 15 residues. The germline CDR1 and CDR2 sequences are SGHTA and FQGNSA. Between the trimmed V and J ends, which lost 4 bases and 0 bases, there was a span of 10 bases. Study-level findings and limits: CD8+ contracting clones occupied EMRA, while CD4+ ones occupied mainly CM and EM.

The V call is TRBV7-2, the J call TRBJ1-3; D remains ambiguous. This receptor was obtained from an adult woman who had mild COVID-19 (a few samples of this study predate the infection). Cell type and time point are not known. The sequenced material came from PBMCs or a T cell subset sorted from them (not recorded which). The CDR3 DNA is TGTGCCAGCAGCTCACGGGCTCTCTCTGGAAACACCATATATTTT. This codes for CASSSRALSGNTIYF.